The 29 T cell receptor beta chains reported below all come from one sample, sequenced in a study of technical replicates of blood from four donors. Produced via immunoSEQ multiplex PCR; TCRdb's table is partial and in-frame only. The repertoire consists of 65,000 to 85,000 clones, with 95% to 98% occurring once and the leading ten covering around 0.15%. Material: T cells isolated from PBMCs. The receptors shown here come from a human donor in good health.

The chain links TRBV29-1 to TRBJ2-7, with 7 bases identical to TRBD2. This CDR3 is built from 13 residues. Per germline, CDR1 SQVTM and CDR2 ANQGSEA. V shed 3 bases and J 3 bases; nucleotides not matched to a gene: 5. In DNA, the CDR3 is TGCAGCGTTGACAGGTCGGGGGGCTACGAGCAGTACTTC. Amino acid sequence: CSVDRSGGYEQYF.

The rearrangement links TRBV18 to TRBJ2-1, with 14 bases lining up with TRBD2. The V and J ends lost 3 bases and 0 bases, in that order; junction bases with no gene match: 1. CDR3 size: 17 residues. Germline V CDR1 and CDR2: KGHSH, LQKENI. The CDR3 loop reads CASSPGLAGDSYNEQFF. Written as DNA, the CDR3 is TGTGCCAGCTCACCGGGACTAGCGGGGGACTCCTACAATGAGCAGTTCTTC. The full variable domain, in which reference TRBV18 and TRBJ2-1 provide the parts outside the CDR3, is NAGVMQNPRHLVRRRGQEARLRCSPMKGHSHVYWYRQLPEEGLKFMVYLQKENIIDESGMPKERFSAEFPKEGPSILRIQQVVRGDSAAYFCASSPGLAGDSYNEQFFGPGTRLTVL.

The V call is TRBV5-4, the J call TRBJ1-1; TRBD1 might be the D (5 bases). Trimming left V 5 bases short and J 0 bases short, with 14 bases between. This CDR3 spans 15 amino acids. Germline V gene data show CDR1 as SGHNT and CDR2 as YYREEE (reference sequence). CDR3 protein: CASRDDRLMNTEAFF. CDR3 DNA sequence: TGTGCCAGCAGGGATGACAGACTGATGAACACTGAAGCTTTCTTT.

The V call is TRBV5-6, the J call TRBJ2-1, with 7 bases aligning to TRBD2. The germline gives CDR1 SGHDT, CDR2 YYEEEE. V gave up 4 bases and J gave up 12 bases; unmatched junction bases: 4. This CDR3 is built from 11 residues. CDR3 protein: CASSTPGGQFF. The CDR3 DNA is TGTGCCAGCAGCACTCCGGGGGGGCAGTTCTTC.

The rearrangement uses TRBV27 and TRBJ1-1; D call uncertain. V shed 0 bases and J shed 3 bases, with 11 bases lying between them. The CDR3 loop spans 15 amino acids. Germline V gene lookup returns CDR1 MNHEY and CDR2 SMNVEV (reference sequence). CDR3 protein: CASSLSSRPYTEAFF. CDR3 nucleotide sequence: TGTGCCAGCAGTTTATCGTCCAGGCCATACACTGAAGCTTTCTTT.

The rearrangement links TRBV4-2 to TRBJ2-1; 10 bases match TRBD2. Germline assignment: CDR1 LGHNA and CDR2 YNFKEQ. This CDR3 comprises 16 residues. Trimming cost V 1 base and J 8 bases; bases outside gene matches: 8. The CDR3 here is CASSQAASGGAYEQFF. The CDR3 DNA sequence: TGTGCCAGCAGCCAAGCCGCCAGCGGGGGGGCATATGAGCAGTTCTTC.

V and J are TRBV10-3 and TRBJ2-7, with D possibly being TRBD1 (5 bases). This CDR3 contains 13 residues. Trimming removed 10 bases from V and 4 bases from J, with 17 bases in between. Germline V gene data show CDR1 as ENHRY and CDR2 as SYGVKD. The CDR3, as DNA: TGTGCCACCCAAACACCTACAGGATACGAGCAGTACTTC. It specifies CATQTPTGYEQYF.

V is TRBV27 and J is TRBJ2-1; D unresolved. Germline CDR1 and CDR2: MNHEY and SMNVEV (reference sequence). CDR3 length equals 17 residues. Trimming took 2 bases from V and 2 from J, leaving 16 bases between them. The CDR3 loop reads CASSLGRNGSTYNEQFF. CDR3 DNA: TGTGCCAGCAGTTTAGGTCGGAACGGGTCAACCTACAATGAGCAGTTCTTC.

The CDR3 region is CASSPVDRVTEAFF. The CDR3 nucleotides are TGTGCCAGCTCACCGGTGGACAGGGTTACTGAAGCTTTCTTT. The genes are TRBV18 and TRBJ1-1; 8 nucleotides line up with TRBD1. With V trimmed by 3 bases and J by 5 bases, 5 bases remained unmatched. Germline lookup yields CDR1 KGHSH and CDR2 LQKENI. This CDR3 region has 14 residues.

In DNA form, the CDR3 reads TGTGCCAGTAGTATTCGAGTCCAACAAGAGACCCAGTACTTC. Its protein product is CASSIRVQQETQYF. The J gene is TRBJ2-5, the V gene TRBV19; no firm D call. Germline values: CDR1 LNHDA, CDR2 SQIVND (reference sequence). CDR3 length: 14 amino acids. Trimming took 3 bases from V and 2 from J, leaving 10 bases between them.

The chain carries TRBV2 and TRBJ1-2, with D tentatively TRBD1 (6 bases). V was clipped by 6 bases and J by 4 bases, with 15 bases between them. The CDR3 is made up of 14 amino acids. Germline CDR1 is SNHLY and CDR2 is FYNNEI. Written as DNA, the CDR3 is TGTGCCAGCAGGGAGGACAGATTCCTCTATGGCTACACCTTC. Amino acid sequence: CASREDRFLYGYTF.

This rearrangement joins TRBV6-1 to TRBJ2-3; tentative D call: TRBD2 (6 bases). Trimming shortened V by 2 bases and J by 0 bases, and 9 bases separated the two germline ends. The CDR3 has 15 amino acids. CDR1 is MNHNS, CDR2 SASEGT, per germline. CDR3 nucleotide sequence: TGTGCCAGCAGTGAACTGGGGGGTAGCACAGATACGCAGTATTTT. Its protein is CASSELGGSTDTQYF.

This clone was seen a single time. The CDR3 DNA reads as TGTGCCAGCAGTCCCTCCCGGGCGGGGGGTTATCACGAGCAGTACTTC. Its translation is CASSPSRAGGYHEQYF. The J gene is TRBJ2-7, the V gene TRBV27, with 8 bases identical to TRBD2. With 5 bases clipped from V and 5 bases from J, the junction kept 14 bases outside the gene matches. CDR3 size: 16 residues. The V gene's germline CDR1 is MNHEY and CDR2 SMNVEV (reference sequence).

This chain uses TRBV6-6 with TRBJ1-4; tentative D call: TRBD1 (5 bases). The CDR3 extends over 12 amino acids. The V end lost 7 bases, the J end lost 8 bases, and 11 bases lay between the germline ends. CDR1 and CDR2 from the germline V gene are MNHNY and SVGAGI (reference sequence). CDR3 region: CASTGAGEKLFF. In DNA form, the CDR3 reads TGTGCCAGCACTGGGGCTGGGGAAAAACTGTTTTTT.

This clone appeared once. The chain has TRBV5-1 and TRBJ1-1; TRBD1 agrees at 9 bases. This CDR3 has 16 residues. Germline values: CDR1 SGHRS, CDR2 YFSETQ. V lost 0 bases to trimming and J lost 4 bases; unmatched junction nucleotides: 7. The CDR3 DNA is TGCGCCAGCAGCTTGGGGCACCGGGACAGGGCCACTGAAGCTTTCTTT. Translated: CASSLGHRDRATEAFF.

The DNA of the CDR3 is TGTGCCAGCAGACTCTACGGGGGTTCCCCCTACGAGCAGTACTTC. It is translated as CASRLYGGSPYEQYF. V gene TRBV27 combines with J gene TRBJ2-7; D may be TRBD2 (6 bases). The V end lost 6 bases, the J end lost 2 bases, and 17 bases lay between the germline ends. This CDR3 spans 15 amino acids. Looked up from germline, CDR1 is MNHEY and CDR2 is SMNVEV (reference sequence).

The V and J genes are TRBV5-4 and TRBJ1-4; the D gene is possibly TRBD1 (5 bases). The V end was cut by 1 base, the J end by 2 bases, with 9 bases between. This CDR3 spans 15 amino acids. Germline V gene sequence: CDR1 SGHNT, CDR2 YYREEE (reference sequence). The CDR3 reads CASSLLGATNEKLFF. CDR3 nucleotides: TGTGCCAGCAGCTTGCTTGGGGCGACTAATGAAAAACTGTTTTTT.

The chain combines TRBV5-1 with TRBJ2-5, with a possible D match to TRBD2 (6 bases). The germline V gene has CDR1 SGHRS and CDR2 YFSETQ. There are 14 residues in the CDR3. The V end lost 2 bases, the J end lost 9 bases, and 17 bases lay between the germline ends. The CDR3 loop reads CASSFEVPGAAQYF. CDR3 nucleotide sequence: TGCGCCAGCAGCTTCGAGGTTCCGGGAGCGGCCCAGTACTTC.

The chain carries TRBV2 and TRBJ2-7; 9 bases match TRBD1. V was pared by 6 bases and J by 3 bases, with 6 bases of the junction left unmatched. CDR3 length: 14 amino acids. Germline-derived CDR1 and CDR2 are SNHLY and FYNNEI. The DNA for the CDR3 is TGTGCCAGCAGCCTCCGGGGACAGGGCTACGAGCAGTACTTC. Translation gives CASSLRGQGYEQYF.

This chain links TRBV7-9 with TRBJ1-5; the D is unclear. Trimming shortened V by 5 bases and J by 4 bases, and 12 bases separated the two germline ends. This CDR3 region has 14 residues. CDR1 is SEHNR and CDR2 is FQNEAQ in the germline V gene (reference sequence). The CDR3 region has the DNA TGTGCCAGCAGCCGGATGACGGAGAATCAGCCCCAGCATTTT. Protein product: CASSRMTENQPQHF.

The chain has TRBV2 and TRBJ2-7; D is possibly TRBD1 (6 bases). CDR1 is SNHLY and CDR2 is FYNNEI in the germline V gene. The CDR3 has 14 residues. The V and J ends lost 5 bases and 0 bases respectively, with 11 bases between them. CDR3 loop: CASSSRTASYEQYF. The CDR3 DNA reads TGTGCCAGCAGTTCTCGGACAGCCTCCTACGAGCAGTACTTC.

The V gene is TRBV2, the J gene TRBJ1-5, with a tentative D call TRBD1 (5 bases). CDR1 SNHLY and CDR2 FYNNEI come from the germline V gene. The CDR3 loop spans 11 amino acids. V gave up 3 bases and J gave up 11 bases, with 8 bases separating them. The CDR3 is CASSEGGTQHF. The CDR3, as DNA: TGTGCCAGCAGTGAGGGGGGAACCCAGCATTTT.

This chain connects TRBV10-1 to TRBJ2-7; a weak D match, TRBD2 (6 bases). Germline CDR1 reads WNHNN; CDR2 reads SYGVQD (reference sequence). The CDR3 sequence is 12 residues long. V was cut by 8 bases and J by 0 bases, with 8 bases left in between. The CDR3 nucleotides are TGCGCCAGCGCGACTAGCTCCTACGAGCAGTACTTC. Translation gives CASATSSYEQYF.

The J gene is TRBJ2-7, the V gene TRBV2; perhaps TRBD1 as D (7 bases). Germline V CDR1 and CDR2: SNHLY, FYNNEI. Trimming took off 10 bases at V and 7 bases at J, with 17 bases between the two ends. There are 12 residues in the CDR3. The CDR3 DNA follows: TGTGCCACCCGACAGGGCGCGGGGGAGCAGTACTTC. Its translation: CATRQGAGEQYF.

This clone was recorded only once. The chain recombines TRBV6-1 with TRBJ2-5; maybe TRBD2 (6 bases). Between the trimmed V and J ends, which lost 2 bases and 7 bases, there was a span of 14 bases. CDR3 length equals 14 residues. CDR1 is MNHNS and CDR2 is SASEGT in the germline V gene. CDR3 nucleotide sequence: TGTGCCAGCAGTGAAAGGGGAGGTCAGGGGACCCAGTACTTC. It specifies CASSERGGQGTQYF.

The chain employs TRBV10-3 and TRBJ2-1; 12 bases are a match to TRBD2. The germline gives CDR1 ENHRY, CDR2 SYGVKD. Trimming took 7 bases from V and 4 from J; bases not matched to a gene: 11. The CDR3 spans 17 residues. Here the CDR3 reads CAINPTLTSGRYNEQFF. CDR3 coding DNA: TGTGCCATCAACCCGACCCTTACTAGCGGGAGGTACAATGAGCAGTTCTTC.

CDR3 bases: TGTGCCAGCAGCTTCTTGACTAGAATCAATTTGGGCGCCGGGGAGCTGTTTTTT. Translated, it gives CASSFLTRINLGAGELFF. V is TRBV11-2 and J is TRBJ2-2; a weak D match, TRBD2 (6 bases). Deletions cut 3 bases from V and 6 bases from J, with 23 bases between. Germline assignment: CDR1 SGHAT and CDR2 FQNNGV. The CDR3 is 18 residues long.

The chain couples TRBV7-6 to TRBJ1-2; 7 positions agree with TRBD1. Germline V CDR1 and CDR2: SGHVS, FNYEAQ. The CDR3 is 13 residues long. Trimming at V came to 4 bases and at J to 8 bases, leaving 7 bases not matched to a gene. CDR3 loop: CASSSRDREGYTF. The CDR3 coding sequence is TGTGCCAGCAGCTCCCGGGACAGAGAGGGCTACACCTTC.

The chain couples TRBV10-3 to TRBJ1-5; a weak D match, TRBD1 (6 bases). This CDR3 has 16 amino acids. Deletions cut 3 bases from V and 7 bases from J, with 19 bases between. Looked up from germline, CDR1 is ENHRY and CDR2 is SYGVKD. CDR3 loop: CAISEFVGSQGQPQHF. CDR3 DNA: TGTGCCATCAGTGAATTTGTGGGCAGTCAGGGGCAGCCCCAGCATTTT.